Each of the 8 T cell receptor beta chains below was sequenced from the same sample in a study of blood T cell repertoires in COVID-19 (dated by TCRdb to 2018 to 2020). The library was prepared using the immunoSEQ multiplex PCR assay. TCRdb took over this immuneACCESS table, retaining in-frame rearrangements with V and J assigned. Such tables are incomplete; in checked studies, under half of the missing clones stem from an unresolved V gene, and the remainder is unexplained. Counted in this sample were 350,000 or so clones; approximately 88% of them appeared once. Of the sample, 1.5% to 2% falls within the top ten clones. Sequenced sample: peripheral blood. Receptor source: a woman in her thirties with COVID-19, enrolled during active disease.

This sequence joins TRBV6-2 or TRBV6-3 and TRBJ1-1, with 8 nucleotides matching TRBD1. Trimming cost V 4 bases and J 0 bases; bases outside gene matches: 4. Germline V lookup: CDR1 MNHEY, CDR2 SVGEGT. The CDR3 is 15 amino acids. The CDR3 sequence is CASSLTGAMNTEAFF. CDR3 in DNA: TGTGCCAGCAGTTTGACAGGGGCTATGAACACTGAAGCTTTCTTT.

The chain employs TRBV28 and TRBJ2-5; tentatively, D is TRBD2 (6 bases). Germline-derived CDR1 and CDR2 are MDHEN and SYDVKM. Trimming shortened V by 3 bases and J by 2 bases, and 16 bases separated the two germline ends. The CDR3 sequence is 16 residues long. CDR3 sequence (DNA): TGTGCCAGCAGTTTTGGACCGGGGGAGATTCAAGAGACCCAGTACTTC. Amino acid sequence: CASSFGPGEIQETQYF.

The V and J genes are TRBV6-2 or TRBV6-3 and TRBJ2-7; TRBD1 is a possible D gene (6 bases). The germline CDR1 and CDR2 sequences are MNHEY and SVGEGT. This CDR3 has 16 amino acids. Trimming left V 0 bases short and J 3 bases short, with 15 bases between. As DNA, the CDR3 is TGTGCCAGCAGTTACTCCCGCACGACAGGTGGCTACGAGCAGTACTTC. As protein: CASSYSRTTGGYEQYF.

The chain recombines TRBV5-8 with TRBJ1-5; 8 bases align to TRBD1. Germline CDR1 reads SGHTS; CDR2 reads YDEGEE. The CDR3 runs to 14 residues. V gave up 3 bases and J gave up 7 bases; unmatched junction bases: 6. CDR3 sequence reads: CASSSGQGGQPQHF. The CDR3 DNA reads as TGTGCCAGCAGCTCCGGACAGGGTGGACAGCCCCAGCATTTT. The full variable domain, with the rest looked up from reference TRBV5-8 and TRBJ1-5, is EAGVTQSPTHLIKTRGQQATLRCSPISGHTSVYWYQQALGLGLQFLLWYDEGEERNRGNFPPRFSGRQFPNYSSELNVNALELEDSALYLCASSSGQGGQPQHFGDGTRLSIL.

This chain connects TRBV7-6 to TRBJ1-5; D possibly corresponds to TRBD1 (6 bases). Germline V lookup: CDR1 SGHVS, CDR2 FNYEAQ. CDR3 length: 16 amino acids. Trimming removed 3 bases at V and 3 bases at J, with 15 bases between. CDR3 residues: CASSFRRGRINQPQHF. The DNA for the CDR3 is TGTGCCAGCAGCTTTCGCAGGGGTCGGATCAATCAGCCCCAGCATTTT.

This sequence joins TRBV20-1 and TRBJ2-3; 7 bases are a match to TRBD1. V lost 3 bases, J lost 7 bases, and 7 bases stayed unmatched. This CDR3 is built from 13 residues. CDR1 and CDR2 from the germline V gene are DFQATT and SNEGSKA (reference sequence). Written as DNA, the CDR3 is TGCAGTGCTAGTGACAGGGCTAAGAATACGCAGTATTTT. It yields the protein CSASDRAKNTQYF.

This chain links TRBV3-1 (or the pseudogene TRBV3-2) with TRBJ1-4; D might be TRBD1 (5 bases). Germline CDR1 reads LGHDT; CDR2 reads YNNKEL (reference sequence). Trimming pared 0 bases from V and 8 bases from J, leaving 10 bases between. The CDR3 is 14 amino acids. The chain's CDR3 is CASSQDLGGEKLFF. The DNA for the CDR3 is TGTGCCAGCAGCCAAGATCTGGGGGGAGAAAAACTGTTTTTT.

The CDR3 nucleotides read TGTGCCAGCACCGTGACTTTTCGTAATGAAAAACTGTTTTTT. Translated: CASTVTFRNEKLFF. The chain uses TRBV6-5 and TRBJ1-4; D remains ambiguous. The CDR3 has 14 amino acids. With 7 bases removed from V and 4 bases from J, the gap between germline ends came to 13 bases. The V gene's germline CDR1 is MNHEY and CDR2 SVGAGI.